Below are 3 T cell receptor beta chains sequenced from a single sample in a study of graft-versus-host responses after intestinal transplantation. These TCRs' antigens remain unknown. The table came from immunoSEQ multiplex PCR; TCRdb's copy has only in-frame clones and leaves some out. The profile shows 65,000 to 90,000 clones, 80% to 95% of them singletons. The sequencing here drew on unstimulated CD8+ T cells sorted from spleen or lymph node cells, taken before transplant. The receptors were sampled from a human donor who was the organ donor for an intestinal transplant.

The rearrangement links TRBV9 to TRBJ1-5; D is undetermined. Germline V gives CDR1 SGDLS, CDR2 YYNGEE. The V and J ends lost 1 base and 4 bases respectively, with 6 bases between them. The CDR3 has 13 residues. CDR3 in DNA: TGTGCCAGCAGCGTATACGGGAATCAGCCCCAGCATTTT. Translation gives CASSVYGNQPQHF. The full variable domain, completed using reference TRBV9 and TRBJ1-5, is DSGVTQTPKHLITATGQRVTLRCSPRSGDLSVYWYQQSLDQGLQFLIQYYNGEERAKGNILERFSAQQFPDLHSELNLSSLELGDSALYFCASSVYGNQPQHFGDGTRLSIL.

The chain employs TRBV4-1 and TRBJ2-5; D is unclear. The V gene lost 1 base and the J gene lost 4 bases, with 10 bases spanning the gap. CDR1 and CDR2 from the germline V gene are MGHRA and YSYEKL. This CDR3 comprises 14 residues. CDR3 DNA sequence: TGCGCCAGCAGCCAAGCCCTAGGCCCAGAGACCCAGTACTTC. It specifies CASSQALGPETQYF.

The table lists this clone with a count of one. The V call is TRBV6-1, the J call TRBJ2-7, with D possibly TRBD2 on 5 matching bases. This CDR3 is 12 amino acids long. V gave up 0 bases and J gave up 6 bases, with 6 bases separating them. Germline values: CDR1 MNHNS, CDR2 SASEGT. The CDR3 region is CASSEAGSEQYF. The CDR3 nucleotides are TGTGCCAGCAGTGAAGCGGGGAGCGAGCAGTACTTC.